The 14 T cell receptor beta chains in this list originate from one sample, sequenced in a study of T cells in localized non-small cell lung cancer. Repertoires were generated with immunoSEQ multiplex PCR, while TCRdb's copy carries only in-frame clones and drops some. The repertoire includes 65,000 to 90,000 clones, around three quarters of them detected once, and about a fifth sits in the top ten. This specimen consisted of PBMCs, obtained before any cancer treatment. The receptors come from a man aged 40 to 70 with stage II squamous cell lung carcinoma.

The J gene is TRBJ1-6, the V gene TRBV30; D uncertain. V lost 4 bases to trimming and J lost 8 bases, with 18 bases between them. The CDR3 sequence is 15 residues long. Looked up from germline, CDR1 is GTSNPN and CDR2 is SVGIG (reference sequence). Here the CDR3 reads CAWTPRRGLDSPLHF. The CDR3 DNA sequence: TGTGCCTGGACTCCCCGGCGAGGCTTGGATTCACCCCTCCACTTT.

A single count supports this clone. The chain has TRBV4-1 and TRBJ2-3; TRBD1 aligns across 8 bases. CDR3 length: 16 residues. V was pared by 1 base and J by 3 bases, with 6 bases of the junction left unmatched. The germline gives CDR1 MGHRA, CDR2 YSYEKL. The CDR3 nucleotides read TGCGCCAGCAGCCAAGGCAGGGACAGGAGAACAGATACGCAGTATTTT. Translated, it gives CASSQGRDRRTDTQYF.

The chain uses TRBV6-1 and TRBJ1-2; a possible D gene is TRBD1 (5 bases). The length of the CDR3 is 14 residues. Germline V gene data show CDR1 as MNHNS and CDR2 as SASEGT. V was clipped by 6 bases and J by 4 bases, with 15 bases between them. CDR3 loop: CASSAVGGGYGYTF. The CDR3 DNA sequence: TGTGCCAGCAGCGCCGTGGGGGGGGGCTATGGCTACACCTTC.

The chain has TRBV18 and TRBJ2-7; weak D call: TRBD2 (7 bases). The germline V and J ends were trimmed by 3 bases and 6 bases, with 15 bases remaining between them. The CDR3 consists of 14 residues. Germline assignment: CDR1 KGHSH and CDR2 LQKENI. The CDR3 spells CASSPGQGRAEQYF. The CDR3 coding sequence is TGTGCCAGCTCACCCGGTCAGGGGAGGGCCGAGCAGTACTTC.

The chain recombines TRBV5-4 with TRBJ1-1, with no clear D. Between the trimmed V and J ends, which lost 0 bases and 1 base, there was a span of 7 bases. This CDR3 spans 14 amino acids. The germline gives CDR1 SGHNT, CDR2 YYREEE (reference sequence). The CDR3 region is CASSLVLENTEAFF. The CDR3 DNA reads TGTGCCAGCAGCTTGGTACTAGAGAACACTGAAGCTTTCTTT.

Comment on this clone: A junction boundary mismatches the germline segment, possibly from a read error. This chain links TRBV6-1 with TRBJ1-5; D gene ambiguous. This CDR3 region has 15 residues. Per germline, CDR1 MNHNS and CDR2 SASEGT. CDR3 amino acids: CASREGVLEDQPQHF. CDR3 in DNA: TGTGCCAGCAGGGAAGGCGTCCTGGAGGATCAGCCCCAGCATTTT.

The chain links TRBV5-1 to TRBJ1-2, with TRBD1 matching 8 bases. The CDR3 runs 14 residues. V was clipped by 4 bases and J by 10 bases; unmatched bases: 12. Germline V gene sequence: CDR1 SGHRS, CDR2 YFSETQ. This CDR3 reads CASSPIRDRSHYTF. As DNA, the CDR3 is TGCGCCAGCAGCCCAATCCGGGACAGGTCCCACTACACCTTC.

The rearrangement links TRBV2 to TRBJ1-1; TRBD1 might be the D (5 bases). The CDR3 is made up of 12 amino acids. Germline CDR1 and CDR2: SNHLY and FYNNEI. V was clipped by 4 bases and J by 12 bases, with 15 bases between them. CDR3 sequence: CASSVGSGPSFF. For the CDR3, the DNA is TGTGCCAGCAGTGTGGGATCAGGGCCGTCTTTCTTT.

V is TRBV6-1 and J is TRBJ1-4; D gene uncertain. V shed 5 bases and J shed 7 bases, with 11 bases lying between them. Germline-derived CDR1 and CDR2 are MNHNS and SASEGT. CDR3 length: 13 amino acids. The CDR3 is CASSTGVPEKLFF. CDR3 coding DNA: TGTGCCAGCAGTACCGGGGTACCTGAAAAACTGTTTTTT.

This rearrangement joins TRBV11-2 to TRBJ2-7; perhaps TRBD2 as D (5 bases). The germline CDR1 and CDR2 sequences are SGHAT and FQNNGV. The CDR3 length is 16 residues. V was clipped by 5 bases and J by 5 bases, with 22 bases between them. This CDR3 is CASSQSRRVELDEQYF. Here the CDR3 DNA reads TGTGCCAGCAGCCAATCCCGGCGGGTGGAATTAGACGAGCAGTACTTC.

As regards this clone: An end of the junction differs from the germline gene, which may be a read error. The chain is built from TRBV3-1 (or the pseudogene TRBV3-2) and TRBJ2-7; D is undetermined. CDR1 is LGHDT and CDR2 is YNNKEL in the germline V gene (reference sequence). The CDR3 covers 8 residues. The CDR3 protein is CASSQGWF. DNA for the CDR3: TGTGCCAGCAGCCAAGGGTGGTTC.

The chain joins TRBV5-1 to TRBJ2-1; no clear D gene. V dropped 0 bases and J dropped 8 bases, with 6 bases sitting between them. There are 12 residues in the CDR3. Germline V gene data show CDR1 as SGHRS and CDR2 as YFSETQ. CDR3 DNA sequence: TGCGCCAGCAGCTTGGGCTTGGATGAGCAGTTCTTC. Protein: CASSLGLDEQFF.

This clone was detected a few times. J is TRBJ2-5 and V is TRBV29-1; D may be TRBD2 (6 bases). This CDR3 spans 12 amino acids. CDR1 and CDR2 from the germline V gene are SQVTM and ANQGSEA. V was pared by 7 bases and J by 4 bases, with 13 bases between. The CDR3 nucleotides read TGCAGCGCCGCATTCGGGGGAGAGACCCAGTACTTC. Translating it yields CSAAFGGETQYF.

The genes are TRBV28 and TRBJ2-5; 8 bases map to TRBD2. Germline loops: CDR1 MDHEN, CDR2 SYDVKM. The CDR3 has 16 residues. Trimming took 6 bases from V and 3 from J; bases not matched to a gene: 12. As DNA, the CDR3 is TGTGCCAGCAGCTCCCCCAGCGGGGGAAAAAAAGAGACCCAGTACTTC. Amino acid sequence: CASSSPSGGKKETQYF.